The sequence of this T cell receptor (beta chain) was determined in a study of T cell repertoires in cytomegalovirus infection. About the research overall: Matching HLA type, along with CMV infection, was indicated by public TCR beta signatures. Overall study results and limits: Clonotype analysis showed dominance of the ex vivo response by HLA-C-restricted CMV-specific TCR beta clonotypes. Cumulative frequency (of public TCR beta family members) identified carriers of CMV plus the relevant HLA.

TCRdb reprocessed the reads with MiXCR, giving one entry per CDR3 protein. The table lists 740,000 or so distinct CDR3 sequences, approximately 34% of them singletons. To note about this clonotype: The target antigen is unknown.

Looked up from germline, CDR1 is MGHDK and CDR2 is SYGVNS. The V end lost 2 bases, the J end lost 6 bases, and 14 bases lay between the germline ends. The CDR3 is made up of 15 amino acids. V gene TRBV25-1 combines with J gene TRBJ2-1; D is tentatively TRBD1 or TRBD2 (6 bases each). The sequencing input was PBMCs. The clonotype comes from a human donor in good health (CMV status not recorded). Some clones in this sample may be carry-over from other donors' samples. The CDR3 sequence is CASSERGLSRNEQFF. The DNA of the CDR3 is TGTGCCAGCAGTGAACGGGGGCTCTCCCGCAATGAGCAGTTCTTC.